These 26 T cell receptor beta chains share one sample of origin, sequenced in a study of blood T cell repertoires in COVID-19. TCRdb keeps only in-frame clones here, not all; method: immunoSEQ multiplex PCR. The sample includes some 200,000 clones, about 81% of them seen just once. Sequenced material: peripheral blood. These receptors were obtained from a young man with active or convalescent COVID-19.

The rearrangement uses TRBV6-5 and TRBJ2-4; TRBD1 agrees at 7 bases. The V gene's germline CDR1 is MNHEY and CDR2 SVGAGI. The CDR3 loop spans 14 amino acids. V was pared by 5 bases and J by 0 bases, with 1 base of the junction left unmatched. The CDR3 protein is CASSTGVAKNIQYF. CDR3 in DNA: TGTGCCAGCAGTACAGGGGTAGCCAAAAACATTCAGTACTTC.

The chain couples TRBV19 to TRBJ1-1, with a possible D match to TRBD1 (6 bases). Germline CDR1 LNHDA, CDR2 SQIVND (reference sequence). CDR3 length: 13 amino acids. The V and J ends lost 6 bases and 6 bases respectively, with 14 bases between them. The CDR3 is CASRNDRSAEAFF. The CDR3 nucleotides are TGTGCCAGTAGAAACGACAGGAGCGCTGAAGCTTTCTTT.

In its sample, this clone was seen a few times. The V and J genes are TRBV24-1 and TRBJ1-1; the D gene is possibly TRBD1 (5 bases). CDR1 is KGHDR, CDR2 SFDVKD, per germline. Trimming cost V 5 bases and J 1 base, with 10 bases left between them. The length of the CDR3 is 14 residues. Written as DNA, the CDR3 is TGTGCCACCAGTGGGGGCACGCGGAACACTGAAGCTTTCTTT. Its protein product is CATSGGTRNTEAFF.

The rearrangement uses TRBV7-2 and TRBJ2-2; D might be TRBD1 (6 bases). CDR1 is SGHTA, CDR2 FQGNSA, per germline. Between the trimmed V and J ends, which lost 3 bases and 6 bases, there was a span of 8 bases. The CDR3 loop spans 13 amino acids. The CDR3 is CASSLGQAGELFF. The DNA of the CDR3 is TGTGCCAGCAGCTTGGGACAAGCCGGGGAGCTGTTTTTT.

The chain uses TRBV7-3 and TRBJ2-2, with 8 bases fitting TRBD1. The CDR3 totals 14 residues. CDR1 is SGHTA, CDR2 FQGTGA, per germline. Trimming took 3 bases from V and 7 from J; bases not matched to a gene: 4. CDR3 coding DNA: TGTGCCAGCAGCTTTGACAGGGGAGTCGGGGAGCTGTTTTTT. It encodes CASSFDRGVGELFF. Using reference TRBV7-3 and TRBJ2-2 for the parts outside the CDR3, the full variable domain is GAGVSQTPSNKVTEKGKYVELRCDPISGHTALYWYRQSLGQGPEFLIYFQGTGAADDSGLPNDRFFAVRPEGSVSTLKIQRTERGDSAVYLCASSFDRGVGELFFGEGSRLTVL.

The rearrangement uses TRBV5-4 and TRBJ2-2; 11 bases match TRBD2. The germline V gene encodes CDR1 SGHNT and CDR2 YYREEE (reference sequence). Unmatched junction bases numbered 4, after V lost 5 bases and J lost 1 base. The CDR3 has 16 residues. The chain's CDR3 is CASRPTSGRNTGELFF. The CDR3 DNA follows: TGTGCCAGCAGACCAACTAGCGGGAGGAACACCGGGGAGCTGTTTTTT.

This clone was seen just once. One junction end disagrees with the germline gene, perhaps due to a read error. V gene TRBV7-9 combines with J gene TRBJ2-5; 8 bases are a match to TRBD2. The germline gives CDR1 SEHNR, CDR2 FQNEAQ (reference sequence). The CDR3 extends over 14 amino acids. The CDR3 is CASNLAGLRETQYF. The CDR3 DNA sequence: TGTGCCAGCAACTTAGCGGGGCTTCGAGAGACCCAGTACTTC.

V is TRBV14 and J is TRBJ1-4, with 8 bases aligning to TRBD1. V dropped 4 bases and J dropped 6; count of bases not matched to a gene: 4. Germline CDR1 SGHDN, CDR2 FVKESK. The CDR3 is made up of 14 amino acids. CDR3 in DNA: TGTGCCAGCAGCCCCGACAGGGGCTATGAAAAACTGTTTTTT. Translated, it gives CASSPDRGYEKLFF.

The CDR3: CASSPVQKLSGNTIYF. DNA of the CDR3: TGTGCCAGCTCACCAGTACAGAAACTCTCTGGAAACACCATATATTTT. The chain recombines TRBV18 with TRBJ1-3; D unresolved. Per germline, CDR1 KGHSH and CDR2 LQKENI. This CDR3 region has 16 residues. Trimming left V 2 bases short and J 0 bases short, with 11 bases between.

The chain combines TRBV27 with TRBJ1-6; tentative D call: TRBD1 (5 bases). The CDR3 consists of 14 residues. The V and J ends lost 3 bases and 8 bases respectively, with 11 bases between them. The germline CDR1 and CDR2 sequences are MNHEY and SMNVEV (reference sequence). As DNA, the CDR3 is TGTGCCAGCAGTTTCCAGGGAGGTTATTCACCCCTCCACTTT. Encoded protein: CASSFQGGYSPLHF.

The table lists this clone with a count of one. This sequence joins TRBV2 and TRBJ1-1, with 7 bases that match TRBD1. Germline CDR1 reads SNHLY; CDR2 reads FYNNEI. This CDR3 is built from 14 residues. The J segment lost 1 base and the V segment lost 4 bases, leaving 3 bases of the junction unmatched. The CDR3 region has the DNA TGTGCCAGCAGTGGGGGACAGACGAACACTGAAGCTTTCTTT. Residues: CASSGGQTNTEAFF.

The chain recombines TRBV11-2 with TRBJ2-5, with D uncertain. The CDR3 totals 16 residues. The germline V gene encodes CDR1 SGHAT and CDR2 FQNNGV. V lost 4 bases to trimming and J lost 5 bases, with 20 bases between them. DNA for the CDR3: TGTGCCAGCAGCTCCCGAGGCCCAGTAAATCTGGAGACCCAGTACTTC. Its translation: CASSSRGPVNLETQYF. Variable domain in full (rest from reference TRBV11-2 and TRBJ2-5): EAGVAQSPRYKIIEKRQSVAFWCNPISGHATLYWYQQILGQGPKLLIQFQNNGVVDDSQLPKDRFSAERLKGVDSTLKIQPAKLEDSAVYLCASSSRGPVNLETQYFGPGTRLLVL.

This clone was counted only a few times. The genes are TRBV7-8 and TRBJ1-2, with TRBD1 matching over 9 bases. V trimming: 0 bases; J trimming: 7 bases; junction bases outside the gene matches: 6. Germline V gene sequence: CDR1 SGHVS, CDR2 FQNEAQ. The CDR3 contains 15 residues. CDR3 coding DNA: TGTGCCAGCAGCTTAGCGGACAGGGGCTCTGGTGGCTACACCTTC. It encodes CASSLADRGSGGYTF.

The V gene is TRBV7-6, the J gene TRBJ2-5; 8 positions agree with TRBD2. CDR3 length: 16 amino acids. V lost 2 bases to trimming and J lost 3 bases; unmatched junction nucleotides: 8. Germline V lookup: CDR1 SGHVS, CDR2 FNYEAQ. The CDR3: CASSLSATSAKETQYF. CDR3 nucleotide sequence: TGTGCCAGCAGCTTATCAGCGACTAGCGCTAAAGAGACCCAGTACTTC.

The chain couples TRBV5-8 to TRBJ2-3; D may be TRBD2 (5 bases). CDR3 length equals 16 residues. Germline V CDR1 and CDR2: SGHTS, YDEGEE. V shed 4 bases and J shed 8 bases, with 23 bases lying between them. The CDR3 nucleotides are TGTGCCAGCAGCCGCGCGGGTCACGAAGTAAGAGGTACGCAGTATTTT. This encodes CASSRAGHEVRGTQYF. Full variable domain (remainder filled in from reference TRBV5-8 and TRBJ2-3): EAGVTQSPTHLIKTRGQQATLRCSPISGHTSVYWYQQALGLGLQFLLWYDEGEERNRGNFPPRFSGRQFPNYSSELNVNALELEDSALYLCASSRAGHEVRGTQYFGPGTRLTVL.

The chain couples TRBV27 to TRBJ2-7, with D unresolved. The germline V and J ends were trimmed by 5 bases and 5 bases, with 13 bases remaining between them. Germline V gives CDR1 MNHEY, CDR2 SMNVEV (reference sequence). CDR3 size: 13 residues. CDR3 in DNA: TGTGCCAGCAGTCAGCCACCTACAGACGAGCAGTACTTC. This codes for CASSQPPTDEQYF.

The chain employs TRBV3-1 (or the pseudogene TRBV3-2) and TRBJ1-4, with 9 bases that match TRBD1. The CDR3 totals 13 residues. Germline assignment: CDR1 LGHDT and CDR2 YNNKEL (reference sequence). Trimming took 8 bases from V and 7 from J; bases not matched to a gene: 5. The CDR3 reads CASRGTGSEKLFF. For the CDR3, the DNA is TGTGCCAGCCGCGGGACAGGGAGTGAAAAACTGTTTTTT.

This sequence joins TRBV6-5 and TRBJ1-6, with D perhaps TRBD1 (6 bases). V lost 7 bases, J lost 6 bases, and 16 bases lay in between. The CDR3 spans 15 residues. Per the germline V gene, CDR1 is MNHEY and CDR2 is SVGAGI. The CDR3 is CASTRAGRGNSPLHF. DNA of the CDR3: TGTGCCAGCACCCGAGCAGGCAGGGGTAATTCACCCCTCCACTTT.

This clone turned up a few times. This rearrangement joins TRBV7-8 to TRBJ2-3; D is perhaps TRBD1 (5 bases). Trimming removed 7 bases from V and 1 base from J, with 15 bases in between. Germline V CDR1 and CDR2: SGHVS, FQNEAQ. This CDR3 is built from 15 residues. Here the CDR3 reads CASTPTQGRTDTQYF. Written as DNA, the CDR3 is TGTGCCAGCACCCCGACGCAGGGTCGCACAGATACGCAGTATTTT.

This clone came up a few times. This chain connects TRBV7-2 to TRBJ1-2; D is unclear. The CDR3 spans 14 residues. Germline CDR1 reads SGHTA; CDR2 reads FQGNSA. Trimming removed 3 bases from V and 6 bases from J, with 14 bases in between. For the CDR3, the DNA is TGTGCCAGCAGCTTCGGGATCCCCCGCGATGGCTACACCTTC. The encoded protein is CASSFGIPRDGYTF. The entire variable domain, with the rest obtained from reference TRBV7-2 and TRBJ1-2, is as follows: GAGVSQSPSNKVTEKGKDVELRCDPISGHTALYWYRQSLGQGLEFLIYFQGNSAPDKSGLPSDRFSAERTGGSVSTLTIQRTQQEDSAVYLCASSFGIPRDGYTFGSGTRLTVV.

The chain is built from TRBV6-5 and TRBJ1-4, with TRBD1 identical over 7 bases. CDR3 size: 16 residues. Trimming took 2 bases from V and 3 from J; bases not matched to a gene: 6. Germline CDR1 and CDR2: MNHEY and SVGAGI. CDR3 in amino acids: CASSYGGQTANEKLFF. In nucleotides, the CDR3 is TGTGCCAGCAGTTACGGGGGACAGACGGCTAATGAAAAACTGTTTTTT.

J is TRBJ1-2 and V is TRBV6-6; TRBD1 is a possible D gene (5 bases). Per the germline V gene, CDR1 is MNHNY and CDR2 is SVGAGI (reference sequence). With 4 bases removed from V and 0 bases from J, the gap between germline ends came to 12 bases. This CDR3 spans 15 amino acids. CDR3 amino acids: CASSSPGHPNYGYTF. CDR3 in DNA: TGTGCCAGCAGTTCCCCTGGACACCCTAACTATGGCTACACCTTC.

In its sample, this clone ranks as medium-sized (0.01 to 0.1%). This chain joins TRBV3-1 (or the pseudogene TRBV3-2) and TRBJ1-5, with D uncertain. Germline CDR1 and CDR2: LGHDT and YNNKEL (reference sequence). There are 14 residues in the CDR3. Trimming removed 0 bases from V and 5 bases from J, with 8 bases in between. CDR3 coding DNA: TGTGCCAGCAGCCAAGAAACAGCATATCAGCCCCAGCATTTT. Translated: CASSQETAYQPQHF.

The chain joins TRBV4-3 to TRBJ2-7; TRBD2 matches at 10 bases. The CDR3 loop spans 17 amino acids. The germline CDR1 and CDR2 sequences are LGHNA and YSLEER. After removal of 0 bases from V and 3 bases from J, the junction contained 8 bases not matched to a gene. The CDR3 region is CASSQDGASGSFYEQYF. In nucleotides, the CDR3 is TGCGCCAGCAGCCAAGACGGGGCTAGCGGGAGTTTCTACGAGCAGTACTTC.

The chain carries TRBV5-1 and TRBJ2-5; 7 positions match TRBD1. Germline V CDR1 and CDR2: SGHRS, YFSETQ. CDR3 size: 12 residues. V was clipped by 7 bases and J by 2 bases; unmatched bases: 2. CDR3 amino acids: CASGTEQETQYF. CDR3 sequence (DNA): TGCGCCAGCGGGACAGAACAAGAGACCCAGTACTTC.

This chain uses TRBV6-2 or TRBV6-3 with TRBJ2-3; D is possibly TRBD2 (6 bases). Germline loops: CDR1 MNHEY, CDR2 SVGEGT. This CDR3 is built from 15 residues. V dropped 4 bases and J dropped 0 bases, with 11 bases sitting between them. The CDR3 nucleotides are TGTGCCAGCAGTTGGGACTTGGCTAGCACAGATACGCAGTATTTT. It codes for CASSWDLASTDTQYF.